This entry concerns a single T cell receptor beta chain. The antigen is unknown. This sample stems from a study of CD8 T cells in ankylosing spondylitis. General observations from the study: Disease-linked clones were reportedly significantly enriched in matched ankylosing spondylitis synovial fluid. Blood from ankylosing spondylitis patients appeared to carry a characteristic roughly 8-variant TCR beta motif.

The V and J ends lost 6 bases and 19 bases respectively, with 22 bases between them. This CDR3 is 13 amino acids long. TCRdb re-analysed the 5' RACE reads in MiXCR, keeping a single row per CDR3 protein. The sample contains over 200,000 distinct CDR3 sequences, around 18% of which appear only once. This clonotype originated in a male donor with ankylosing spondylitis. The specimen sequenced was blood, either unsorted or a sorted T cell fraction (not recorded which). The chain has TRBV12-3 or TRBV12-4 and TRBJ2-6; a weak D match, TRBD2 (5 bases). The CDR3 loop is CASSAPIEGDRTF. In DNA, the CDR3 is TGTGCCAGCAGCGCCCCAATAGAGGGAGACCGTACTTTC.